This T cell receptor (beta chain) was obtained from a study of CD8+CD57+ T cells in acquired aplastic anemia. Findings and limits, study-wide: With respect to CD8+ Simpson's diversity, patients and controls did not differ significantly.

It was genomic DNA that served as the template for profiling TCR beta VDJ and CDR3. TCRdb reprocessed the reads via MiXCR and lists one record per CDR3 protein. This table holds roughly 51,000 distinct CDR3 sequences, approximately 78% found once. Notes on this clonotype: The antigen remains unidentified.

V lost 5 bases to trimming and J lost 3 bases, with 14 bases between them. The germline CDR1 and CDR2 sequences are DFQATT and SNEGSKA (reference sequence). The CDR3 spans 13 residues. The rearrangement joins TRBV20-1 to TRBJ2-7; D is unresolved. Sequenced sample: sorted CD4+, CD8+, or CD8+CD57+ T cells (not recorded which) from PBMCs. This receptor was identified in a human donor in good health, serving as a control. CDR3 sequence (DNA): TGCAGTGCTCGTCCACCTGGGAACTACGAGCAGTACTTC. As protein: CSARPPGNYEQYF.